These 13 T cell receptor beta chains were all obtained from the same sample, sequenced in a study of T-cell memory formation after mild COVID-19. From the 5' RACE reads, TCRdb called clonotypes with MiXCR, one entry per CDR3 protein. This sample has hundreds of thousands of distinct CDR3 sequences, with roughly 17% found just once. The sample taken for sequencing was PBMCs or a T cell subset sorted from them (not recorded which). The receptors were gathered from an adult woman who had mild COVID-19 (a few samples of this study predate the infection). Cell type and time point are not known.

The CDR3, as DNA: TGTGCCAGCAGCTTAGGCCAACTAGCGGGAGTCTATGAGCAGTTCTTC. Protein: CASSLGQLAGVYEQFF. J is TRBJ2-1 and V is TRBV7-9; TRBD2 matches 11 bases. V was clipped by 1 base and J by 8 bases; unmatched bases: 7. The CDR3 has 16 amino acids. The germline V gene encodes CDR1 SEHNR and CDR2 FQNEAQ (reference sequence). The full variable domain, in which reference TRBV7-9 and TRBJ2-1 provide the parts outside the CDR3, is DTGVSQNPRHKITKRGQNVTFRCDPISEHNRLYWYRQTLGQGPEFLTYFQNEAQLEKSRLLSDRFSAERPKGSFSTLEIQRTEQGDSAMYLCASSLGQLAGVYEQFFGPGTRLTVL.

This clonotype was picked up a small number of times. The chain employs TRBV7-8 and TRBJ1-5; D gene ambiguous. The germline V and J ends were trimmed by 2 bases and 5 bases, with 13 bases remaining between them. CDR1 is SGHVS, CDR2 FQNEAQ, per germline. CDR3 length: 15 amino acids. CDR3 sequence reads: CASSLRRLADQPQHF. In DNA, the CDR3 is TGTGCCAGCAGCTTACGCAGGCTCGCGGATCAGCCCCAGCATTTT.

The chain is built from TRBV12-3 or TRBV12-4 and TRBJ1-5, with a possible D match to TRBD1 (5 bases). This CDR3 comprises 16 residues. The ends were cut back, 3 bases at V and 0 bases at J, with 12 bases in the middle. In DNA form, the CDR3 reads TGTGCCAGCAGTTTGAGTGGCGGACATAGCAATCAGCCCCAGCATTTT. Protein: CASSLSGGHSNQPQHF.

V and J are TRBV11-2 and TRBJ2-1, with TRBD2 identical over 8 bases. The CDR3 covers 11 residues. The V gene end was trimmed by 10 bases and the J gene end by 7 bases; junction bases not matched to a gene: 3. The germline gives CDR1 SGHAT, CDR2 FQNNGV. In DNA form, the CDR3 reads TGTGCCACAGCGGGGGTGAATGAGCAGTTCTTC. This translates into CATAGVNEQFF.

The sample holds a few counts of this clonotype. The chain carries TRBV20-1 and TRBJ1-1; D perhaps matches TRBD1 (5 bases). With 2 bases removed from V and 0 bases from J, the gap between germline ends came to 10 bases. Germline V gene lookup returns CDR1 DFQATT and CDR2 SNEGSKA (reference sequence). The CDR3 contains 14 residues. CDR3 amino acids: CSARMGGMNTEAFF. The CDR3 coding sequence is TGCAGTGCTAGAATGGGGGGAATGAACACTGAAGCTTTCTTT.

This chain uses TRBV7-6 with TRBJ2-2; D gene unclear. There are 14 residues in the CDR3. V lost 3 bases, J lost 5 bases, and 10 bases lay in between. In germline, CDR1 is SGHVS, CDR2 FNYEAQ. CDR3 nucleotides: TGTGCCAGCAGCTTGGGTGCTACTACCGGGGAGCTGTTTTTT. It translates to CASSLGATTGELFF. The full variable domain, its missing parts supplied by reference TRBV7-6 and TRBJ2-2, is GAGVSQSPRYKVTKRGQDVALRCDPISGHVSLYWYRQALGQGPEFLTYFNYEAQQDKSGLPNDRFSAERPEGSISTLTIQRTEQRDSAMYRCASSLGATTGELFFGEGSRLTVL.

CDR3 loop: CSADSYYGYTF. Written as DNA, the CDR3 is TGCAGTGCCGACAGTTACTATGGCTACACCTTC. V is TRBV20-1 and J is TRBJ1-2, with D possibly being TRBD1 (5 bases). Germline V gene lookup returns CDR1 DFQATT and CDR2 SNEGSKA (reference sequence). CDR3 length equals 11 residues. V lost 6 bases and J lost 3, with 8 bases in between.

The V call is TRBV24-1, the J call TRBJ1-5; no clear D gene. This CDR3 contains 14 residues. Germline V CDR1 and CDR2: KGHDR, SFDVKD. The germline V and J ends were trimmed by 5 bases and 6 bases, with 13 bases remaining between them. CDR3 DNA: TGTGCCACCAGTGGTCACATGACCGGTCAGCCCCAGCATTTT. This gives the protein CATSGHMTGQPQHF.

The J gene is TRBJ1-1, the V gene TRBV19; maybe TRBD1 (6 bases). CDR3 length equals 12 residues. Germline CDR1 is LNHDA and CDR2 is SQIVND (reference sequence). With 8 bases removed from V and 3 bases from J, the gap between germline ends came to 10 bases. For the CDR3, the DNA is TGTGCCAGTTTCTGGGGGCACACTGAAGCTTTCTTT. The encoded protein is CASFWGHTEAFF.

In its sample, this clonotype was seen a few times. This chain uses TRBV30 with TRBJ2-2; 8 nucleotides agree with TRBD1. After removal of 8 bases from V and 4 bases from J, the junction contained 9 bases not matched to a gene. Germline assignment: CDR1 GTSNPN and CDR2 SVGIG (reference sequence). The CDR3 loop spans 14 amino acids. CDR3 coding DNA: TGTGCCGGAAACCCAGGGGGCCTCACCGGGGAGCTGTTTTTT. Encoded protein: CAGNPGGLTGELFF.

The chain links TRBV5-6 to TRBJ2-1; TRBD2 aligns across 16 bases. The CDR3 loop spans 17 amino acids. Germline loops: CDR1 SGHDT, CDR2 YYEEEE. After removal of 5 bases from V and 8 bases from J, the junction contained 10 bases not matched to a gene. The CDR3 is CASRLPGLAGGPHEQFF. CDR3 DNA sequence: TGTGCCAGCAGACTGCCGGGACTAGCGGGGGGGCCACATGAGCAGTTCTTC.

This clonotype appeared a few times. The chain carries TRBV12-3 or TRBV12-4 and TRBJ1-1, with TRBD1 as a possible D gene (6 bases). This CDR3 is built from 16 residues. Deletions cut 3 bases from V and 0 bases from J, with 14 bases between. The CDR3 region is CASSFGGALMNTEAFF. The CDR3 region has the DNA TGTGCCAGCAGTTTTGGGGGGGCGCTTATGAACACTGAAGCTTTCTTT.

The chain is built from TRBV20-1 and TRBJ2-5; TRBD2 agrees at 13 bases. The germline V gene encodes CDR1 DFQATT and CDR2 SNEGSKA (reference sequence). V gave up 5 bases and J gave up 4 bases; unmatched junction bases: 4. The CDR3 contains 14 residues. CDR3 sequence (DNA): TGCAGTGCTGCGGGACTAGCGGGACGAGAGACCCAGTACTTC. The encoded protein is CSAAGLAGRETQYF.